A single sample is the source of the 3 T cell receptor beta chains below, sequenced in a study of blood T cell repertoires in COVID-19. This table comes from immunoSEQ multiplex PCR, and its TCRdb copy is limited to in-frame clones, with some not included. Counted here are fewer than 8,000 clones, about nine tenths occurring once; the ten biggest clones make up less than 11%. Specimen: peripheral blood. Source of these receptors: an older man with active COVID-19.

This clone was counted a single time. The chain recombines TRBV5-1 with TRBJ2-1, with 8 bases identical to TRBD1. The ends lost 5 bases at V and 1 base at J; junction bases unmatched: 8. The V gene's germline CDR1 is SGHRS and CDR2 YFSETQ. The CDR3 spans 16 residues. CDR3: CASRPLGTGSYNEQFF. The CDR3 region has the DNA TGCGCCAGCAGGCCCCTTGGGACAGGATCCTACAATGAGCAGTTCTTC.

The chain joins TRBV7-9 to TRBJ2-7; 9 bases align to TRBD1. V lost 7 bases, J lost 4 bases, and 14 bases stayed unmatched. Germline values: CDR1 SEHNR, CDR2 FQNEAQ (reference sequence). The CDR3 loop spans 16 amino acids. Written as DNA, the CDR3 is TGTGCCAGCACCCCTAAGGACACAGGGGGCCGATACGAGCAGTACTTC. Protein: CASTPKDTGGRYEQYF. Full variable domain (outside the CDR3, taken from reference TRBV7-9 and TRBJ2-7): DTGVSQNPRHKITKRGQNVTFRCDPISEHNRLYWYRQTLGQGPEFLTYFQNEAQLEKSRLLSDRFSAERPKGSFSTLEIQRTEQGDSAMYLCASTPKDTGGRYEQYFGPGTRLTVT.

V is TRBV12-3 or TRBV12-4 and J is TRBJ2-1; 7 bases map to TRBD1. V shed 6 bases and J 8 bases; nucleotides not matched to a gene: 4. The CDR3 sequence is 12 residues long. Written as DNA, the CDR3 is TGTGCCAGCAGAGGGACAGCCTATGAGCAGTTCTTC. Its translation is CASRGTAYEQFF.